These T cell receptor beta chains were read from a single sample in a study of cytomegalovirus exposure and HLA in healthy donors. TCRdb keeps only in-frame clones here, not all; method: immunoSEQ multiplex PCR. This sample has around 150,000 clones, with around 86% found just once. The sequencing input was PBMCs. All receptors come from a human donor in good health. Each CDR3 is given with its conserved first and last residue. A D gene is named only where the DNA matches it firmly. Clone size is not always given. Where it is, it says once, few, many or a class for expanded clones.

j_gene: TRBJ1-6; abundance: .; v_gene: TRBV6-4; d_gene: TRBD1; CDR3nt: TGTGCCAGCACCCAGGCGGGACAGGGGGCGTATAAGGATAATTCACCCCTCCACTTT; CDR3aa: CASTQAGQGAYKDNSPLHF
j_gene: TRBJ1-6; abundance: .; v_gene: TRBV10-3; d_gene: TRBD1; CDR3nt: TGTGCCATCAGTGTATTCGGGGGACAGAAGGATTCACCCCTCCACTTT; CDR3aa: CAISVFGGQKDSPLHF
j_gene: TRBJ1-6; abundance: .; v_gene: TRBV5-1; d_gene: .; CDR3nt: TGCGCCAGCAGCTTGGCGGAGGGATCCTATAATTCACCCCTCCACTTT; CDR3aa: CASSLAEGSYNSPLHF
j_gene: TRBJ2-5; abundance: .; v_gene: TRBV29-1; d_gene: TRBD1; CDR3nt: TGCAGCGTTGAAGAAAATCGACAGGGGGCGGAGGGGACCCAGTACTTC; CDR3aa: CSVEENRQGAEGTQYF
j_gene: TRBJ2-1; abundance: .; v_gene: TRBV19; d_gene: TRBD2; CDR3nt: TGTGCCAGTAGTATAGATCCCAGGACTAGCGGGGGGACGTCGTTGAATGAGCAGTTCTTC; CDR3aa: CASSIDPRTSGGTSLNEQFF
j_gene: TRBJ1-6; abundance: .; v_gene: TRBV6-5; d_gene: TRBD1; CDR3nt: TGTGCCAGCACACCTGACAGGGCGGATTCACCCCTCCACTTT; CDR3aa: CASTPDRADSPLHF
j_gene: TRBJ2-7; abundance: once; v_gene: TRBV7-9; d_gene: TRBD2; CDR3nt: TGTGCCAGCAGCTCAGCGGGGGGTAGTGAGCAGTACTTC; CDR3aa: CASSSAGGSEQYF
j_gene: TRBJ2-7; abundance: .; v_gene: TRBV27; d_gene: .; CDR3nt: TGTGCCAGCCGACGGGACTCGATCGACGAGCAGTACTTC; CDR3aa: CASRRDSIDEQYF
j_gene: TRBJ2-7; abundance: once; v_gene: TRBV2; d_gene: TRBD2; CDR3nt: TGTGCCAGCAACGAGCGGACTAGCTACTACGAGCAGTACTTC; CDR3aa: CASNERTSYYEQYF
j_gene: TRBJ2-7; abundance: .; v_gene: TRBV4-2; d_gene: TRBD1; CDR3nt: TGTGCCAGCAGCCAAGAATCGGGGACAGGGGGCTACGAGCAGTACTTC; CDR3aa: CASSQESGTGGYEQYF
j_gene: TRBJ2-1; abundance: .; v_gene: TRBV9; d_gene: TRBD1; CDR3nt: TGTGCCAGCAGAGACGACAGGGGGAGAAACAATGAGCAGTTCTTC; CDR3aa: CASRDDRGRNNEQFF
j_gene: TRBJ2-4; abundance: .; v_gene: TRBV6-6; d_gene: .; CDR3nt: TGTGCCGCATCGGGGAAAAACATTCAGTACTTC; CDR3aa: CAASGKNIQYF
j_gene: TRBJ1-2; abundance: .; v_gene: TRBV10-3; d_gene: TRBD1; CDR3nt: TGTGCCATCAGTCCAGGACAGGAGCTCCGTGGCTACACCTTC; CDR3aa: CAISPGQELRGYTF
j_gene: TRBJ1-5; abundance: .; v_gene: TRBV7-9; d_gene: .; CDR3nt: TGTGCCAGCAGCTTAGGGGGGACTCCTAATCAGCCCCAGCATTTT; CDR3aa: CASSLGGTPNQPQHF
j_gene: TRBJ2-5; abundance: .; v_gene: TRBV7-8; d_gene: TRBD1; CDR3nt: TGTGCCAGCAGCTTAAGGACAGGGACCCAAGAGACCCAGTACTTC; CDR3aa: CASSLRTGTQETQYF
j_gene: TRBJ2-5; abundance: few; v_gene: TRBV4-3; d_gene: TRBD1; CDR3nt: TGCGCCAGCAGCCCCCCCGGACAGGGTAGAGAGACCCAGTACTTC; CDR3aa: CASSPPGQGRETQYF
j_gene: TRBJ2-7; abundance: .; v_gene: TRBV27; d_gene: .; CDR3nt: TGTGCCAGCAGTCTTGATGGCAGGCCAATTTACGAGCAGTACTTC; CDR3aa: CASSLDGRPIYEQYF
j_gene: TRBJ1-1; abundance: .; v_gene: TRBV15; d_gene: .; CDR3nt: TGTGCCACCAGCAGTATGGGTAACAGGAACACTGAAGCTTTCTTT; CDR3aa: CATSSMGNRNTEAFF